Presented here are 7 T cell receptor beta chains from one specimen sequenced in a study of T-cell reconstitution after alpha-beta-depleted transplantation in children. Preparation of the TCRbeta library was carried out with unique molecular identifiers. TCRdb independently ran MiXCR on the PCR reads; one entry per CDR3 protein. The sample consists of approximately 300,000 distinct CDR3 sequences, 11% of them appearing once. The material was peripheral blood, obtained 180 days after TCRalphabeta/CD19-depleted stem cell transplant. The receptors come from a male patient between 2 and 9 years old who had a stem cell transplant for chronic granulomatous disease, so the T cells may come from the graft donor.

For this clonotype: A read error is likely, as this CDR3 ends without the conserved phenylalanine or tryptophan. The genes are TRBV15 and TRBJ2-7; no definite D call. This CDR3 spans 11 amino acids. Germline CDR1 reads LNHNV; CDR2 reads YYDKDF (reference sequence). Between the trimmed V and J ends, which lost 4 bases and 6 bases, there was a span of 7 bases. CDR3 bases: TGTGCCACCAGCAATAGTGGCGAGCAGTACTCC. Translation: CATSNSGEQYS.

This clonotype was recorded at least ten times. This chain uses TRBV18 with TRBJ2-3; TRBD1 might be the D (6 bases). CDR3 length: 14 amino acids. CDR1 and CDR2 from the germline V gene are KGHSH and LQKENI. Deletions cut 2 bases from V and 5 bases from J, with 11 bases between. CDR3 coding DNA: TGTGCCAGCTCACCAGGTTCAGGGGTAGATACGCAGTATTTT. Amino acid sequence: CASSPGSGVDTQYF.

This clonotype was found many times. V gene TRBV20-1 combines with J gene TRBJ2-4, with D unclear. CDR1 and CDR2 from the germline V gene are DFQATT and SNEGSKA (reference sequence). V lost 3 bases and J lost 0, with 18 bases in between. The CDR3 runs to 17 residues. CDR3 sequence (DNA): TGCAGTGCTAGTTGGCAGCAAGGCATCCTAGCCAAAAACATTCAGTACTTC. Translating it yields CSASWQQGILAKNIQYF.

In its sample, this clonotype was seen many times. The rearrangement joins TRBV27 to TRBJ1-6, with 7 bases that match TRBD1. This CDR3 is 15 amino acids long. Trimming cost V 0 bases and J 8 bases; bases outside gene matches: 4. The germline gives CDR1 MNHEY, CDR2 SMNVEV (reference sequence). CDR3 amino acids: CASSLSRQGYSPLHF. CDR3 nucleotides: TGTGCCAGCAGTTTATCGAGACAGGGATATTCACCCCTCCACTTT.

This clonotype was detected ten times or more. CDR3 sequence: CASRGQGDGYTF. The CDR3, as DNA: TGTGCCAGCAGAGGACAGGGAGATGGCTACACCTTC. V is TRBV6-5 and J is TRBJ1-2, with 8 positions matching TRBD1. The J segment lost 6 bases and the V segment lost 6 bases, leaving 3 bases of the junction unmatched. Germline V gene lookup returns CDR1 MNHEY and CDR2 SVGAGI. The CDR3 length is 12 residues.

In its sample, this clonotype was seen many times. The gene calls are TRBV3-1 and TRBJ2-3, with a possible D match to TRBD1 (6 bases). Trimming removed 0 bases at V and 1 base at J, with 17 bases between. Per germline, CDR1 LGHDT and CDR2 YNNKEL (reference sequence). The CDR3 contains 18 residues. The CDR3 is CASSQEYPHRDRTDTQYF. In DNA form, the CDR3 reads TGTGCCAGCAGCCAAGAATACCCACACAGGGATCGCACAGATACGCAGTATTTT.

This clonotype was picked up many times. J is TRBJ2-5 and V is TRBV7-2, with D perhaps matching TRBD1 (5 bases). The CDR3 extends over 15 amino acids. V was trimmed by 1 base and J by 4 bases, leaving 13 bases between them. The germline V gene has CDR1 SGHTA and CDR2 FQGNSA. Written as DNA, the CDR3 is TGTGCCAGCAGCTTAGACGCAGGGTTGCGAGAGACCCAGTACTTC. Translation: CASSLDAGLRETQYF. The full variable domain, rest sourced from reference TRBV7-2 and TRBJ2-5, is GAGVSQSPSNKVTEKGKDVELRCDPISGHTALYWYRQSLGQGLEFLIYFQGNSAPDKSGLPSDRFSAERTGGSVSTLTIQRTQQEDSAVYLCASSLDAGLRETQYFGPGTRLLVL.